This record concerns one TCR beta chain sequence. CDR3 length: 14 amino acids. CDR1 is SGHAT, CDR2 FQNNGV, per germline. V lost 5 bases to trimming and J lost 3 bases, with 13 bases between them. Primers for the PCR totalled 60 Vbeta and 13 Jbeta. Clones were sequenced by immunoSEQ multiplex PCR, and TCRdb holds only the in-frame ones, with some missing. There are hundreds of thousands of clones in the sample; 70% to 85% occur only once, and over 3.5% lies in the top ten. This specimen comes from a study of cytomegalovirus exposure and HLA in healthy donors. The V gene is TRBV11-2, the J gene TRBJ1-1, with D perhaps TRBD1 (6 bases). Specimen: PBMCs. This sequence originates from a male donor in good health and CMV-seronegative. CDR3 bases: TGTGCCAGCAGCGCGGACAGCTTTTACACTGAAGCTTTCTTT. This codes for CASSADSFYTEAFF.